A selection of T cell receptor beta chains follows, all from one sample in a study of neurological immune-mediated disorders. TCRdb passed the 5' RACE reads through MiXCR, listing each CDR3 protein once. The repertoire consists of some 27,000 distinct CDR3 sequences, with roughly 23% occurring once and the leading ten covering 25% to 30%. Sequenced sample: CD4+ T cells from blood. These receptors all come from a man aged 45-65 years with HTLV-1-associated myelopathy (HAM/TSP). Both conserved end residues are part of each CDR3. The D gene is left open where the match is weak. Clone size is not always given. Where it is, it says once, few, many or a class for expanded clones.

j_gene	v_gene	d_gene	abundance	CDR3aa	CDR3nt
TRBJ1-1	TRBV7-2	.	many	CASSLGGGDRAFF	TGTGCCAGCAGCTTAGGTGGAGGGGATCGGGCTTTCTTT
TRBJ1-5	TRBV29-1	TRBD1	many	CSVGQGEYQPQHF	TGCAGCGTGGGGCAGGGGGAGTATCAGCCCCAGCATTTT
TRBJ1-1	TRBV3-1	.	many	CASSRAGAGAEAFF	TGTGCCAGCAGCCGAGCCGGGGCGGGGGCTGAAGCTTTCTTT
TRBJ2-7	TRBV3-1	TRBD2	.	CASSQEWAGADEQYF	TGTGCCAGCAGCCAAGAGTGGGCGGGAGCTGACGAGCAGTACTTC
TRBJ1-3	TRBV20-1	.	many	CSASDLLQGSAGNTIYF	TGCAGTGCTAGCGATCTCCTCCAGGGGAGTGCTGGAAACACCATATATTTT
TRBJ1-2	TRBV6-6	TRBD1	many	CASSYYGQGSGYGYTF	TGTGCCAGCAGTTACTATGGACAGGGGAGCGGCTATGGCTACACCTTC
TRBJ2-3	TRBV7-9	TRBD2	many	CASLAGGSTDTQYF	TGTGCCAGTTTGGCGGGGGGTAGCACAGATACGCAGTATTTT
TRBJ2-3	TRBV20-1	TRBD1	many	CSARRGLGTDTQYF	TGCAGTGCTAGGAGGGGGCTCGGCACAGATACGCAGTATTTT
TRBJ2-7	TRBV18	.	many	CASSPREGVSYEQYF	TGTGCCAGCTCACCACGGGAGGGGGTCTCCTACGAGCAGTACTTC
TRBJ2-2	TRBV5-6	TRBD1	many	CASSFTLRQGAGELFF	TGTGCCAGCAGCTTCACCCTAAGACAGGGGGCCGGGGAGCTGTTTTTT
TRBJ2-7	TRBV20-1	TRBD2	.	CSAAPLAGTYEQYF	TGCAGTGCTGCCCCCCTAGCGGGGACCTACGAGCAGTACTTC
TRBJ2-2	TRBV12-3/TRBV12-4	.	.	CASSTIPQGSGELFF	TGTGCCAGCAGTACGATCCCCCAGGGTTCCGGGGAGCTGTTTTTT
TRBJ2-7	TRBV20-1	TRBD2	many	CSAQRGGSYSYEQYF	TGCAGTGCCCAGCGGGGGGGCAGCTACTCCTACGAGCAGTACTTC
TRBJ2-7	TRBV7-8	TRBD1	many	CASTLELRGTGAYEQYF	TGTGCCAGCACCTTGGAACTTAGGGGGACAGGGGCGTACGAGCAGTACTTC
TRBJ2-1	TRBV20-1	.	many	CSVGGVSYNEQFF	TGCAGTGTAGGTGGGGTCTCCTACAATGAGCAGTTCTTC
TRBJ2-7	TRBV3-1	.	many	CASSQVRVGEQYF	TGTGCCAGCAGCCAAGTCAGGGTTGGCGAGCAGTACTTC
TRBJ2-7	TRBV3-1	.	.	CASSSTYEQYF	TGTGCCAGCAGCTCCACGTACGAGCAGTACTTC
TRBJ1-6	TRBV6-5	.	many	CASSYPGDSPLHF	TGTGCCAGCAGTTACCCGGGGGATTCACCCCTCCACTTT
TRBJ1-4	TRBV7-6	.	many	CASSSSRLNNEKLFF	TGTGCCAGCAGCTCTTCCCGGCTCAATAATGAAAAACTGTTTTTT
TRBJ2-1	TRBV10-1	TRBD2	few	CASSSLAGHLGQFF	TGCGCCAGCAGTTCACTAGCGGGGCACCTGGGGCAGTTCTTC
TRBJ2-6	TRBV7-2	TRBD2	many	CASSLGGLAGVFSGANVLTF	TGTGCCAGCAGCTTAGGGGGACTAGCGGGAGTCTTCTCTGGGGCCAACGTCCTGACTTTC
TRBJ1-4	TRBV7-8	.	many	CASSLVGDLRTNEKLFF	TGTGCCAGCAGCTTAGTCGGGGACCTTAGGACTAATGAAAAACTGTTTTTT
TRBJ1-3	TRBV6-1	.	.	CASRTEYSGNTIYF	TGTGCCAGCAGGACAGAATACTCTGGAAACACCATATATTTT
TRBJ1-5	TRBV3-1	.	many	CASSQTTGGNQPQHF	TGTGCCAGCAGCCAAACAACGGGAGGGAACCAGCCCCAGCATTTT
TRBJ1-3	TRBV20-1	.	many	CSAAEGSSGNTIYF	TGCAGTGCCGCGGAGGGGTCCTCTGGAAACACCATATATTTT
TRBJ2-6	TRBV9	.	many	CASSTQNRAGANVLTF	TGTGCCAGCAGCACCCAAAACAGGGCTGGGGCCAACGTCCTGACTTTC
TRBJ2-3	TRBV20-1	TRBD2	many	CSAKREGLADTQYF	TGCAGTGCTAAGCGGGAGGGCCTGGCAGATACGCAGTATTTT
TRBJ2-2	TRBV12-3/TRBV12-4	.	many	CASSPGTPGELFF	TGTGCCAGCAGTCCCGGGACTCCCGGGGAGCTGTTTTTT
TRBJ2-6	TRBV20-1	.	few	CSARQDMANVLTF	TGCAGTGCTAGACAGGACATGGCCAACGTCCTGACTTTC
TRBJ2-1	TRBV4-1	TRBD1	many	CASSQDPSGRDSYNEQFF	TGCGCCAGCAGCCAAGATCCATCGGGAAGGGACAGCTACAATGAGCAGTTCTTC
TRBJ2-1	TRBV3-1	.	.	CASSQSPQGRYNEQFF	TGTGCCAGCAGCCAATCCCCCCAGGGGAGGTACAATGAGCAGTTCTTC
TRBJ2-1	TRBV9	TRBD2	.	CASSVAGTSGVNEQFF	TGTGCCAGCAGCGTAGCTGGGACTAGCGGGGTCAATGAGCAGTTCTTC
TRBJ2-3	TRBV28	TRBD2	many	CASSLAGAPNTQYF	TGTGCCAGCAGTTTAGCGGGAGCACCTAATACGCAGTATTTT
TRBJ2-2	TRBV4-1	.	many	CASSLRTVPNTGELFF	TGCGCCAGCAGCCTTCGGACAGTCCCGAACACCGGGGAGCTGTTTTTT
TRBJ1-3	TRBV9	.	many	CASSVDVGGTGNTIYF	TGTGCCAGCAGCGTAGACGTCGGGGGTACTGGAAACACCATATATTTT
TRBJ2-1	TRBV5-8	.	once	CASRPQLPRPNEQFF	TGTGCCAGTAGGCCCCAGCTGCCCAGACCAAATGAGCAGTTCTTC
TRBJ1-1	TRBV9	.	.	CASILVGNTEAFF	TGTGCCAGCATCTTAGTCGGGAACACTGAAGCTTTCTTT
TRBJ2-7	TRBV5-4	.	.	CASTGRAGGLNEQYF	TGTGCCAGCACCGGAAGGGCGGGCGGACTTAACGAGCAGTACTTC
TRBJ1-1	TRBV27	.	many	CASSLYSTGTEAFF	TGTGCCAGCAGTTTATACAGTACCGGCACTGAAGCTTTCTTT
TRBJ2-7	TRBV20-1	.	many	CSARDRGPRLGGGSFHEQYF	TGCAGTGCTAGAGATAGGGGCCCCCGACTAGGGGGGGGATCATTCCACGAGCAGTACTTC
TRBJ2-5	TRBV5-1	TRBD1	many	CASSRGTGGRIQETQYF	TGCGCCAGCAGCCGTGGGACAGGGGGAAGGATCCAAGAGACCCAGTACTTC
TRBJ1-5	TRBV15	.	many	CATSPMRGQAYQPQHF	TGTGCCACCAGCCCGATGCGAGGGCAGGCGTATCAGCCCCAGCATTTT
TRBJ2-5	TRBV28	TRBD1	many	CASSFSAGTGRTKTQYF	TGTGCCAGCAGTTTTTCGGCAGGGACAGGGAGAACGAAGACCCAGTACTTC
TRBJ2-7	TRBV2	.	.	CASSGGGPTYEHYF	TGTGCTAGCAGTGGCGGTGGACCCACCTACGAGCATTACTTC
TRBJ2-5	TRBV7-6	TRBD1	many	CASSAGGQGPQETQYF	TGTGCCAGCAGCGCCGGGGGACAGGGACCCCAAGAGACCCAGTACTTC
TRBJ2-7	TRBV29-1	.	.	CSVRDGLYEQYF	TGCAGCGTTCGTGACGGACTCTACGAGCAGTACTTC
TRBJ2-7	TRBV7-8	.	.	CASSRAGGEQYF	TGTGCCAGCAGCCGAGCAGGAGGCGAGCAGTACTTC
TRBJ1-3	TRBV5-6	.	many	CASSSAGNTIYF	TGTGCCAGCAGCTCCGCTGGAAACACCATATATTTT
TRBJ2-1	TRBV5-1	TRBD1	.	CASSLALGQGAGEQFF	TGCGCCAGCAGCTTGGCTCTGGGACAGGGGGCTGGTGAGCAGTTCTTC
TRBJ1-1	TRBV6-6	.	.	CASGNFETEAFF	TGTGCCAGCGGTAACTTCGAAACTGAAGCTTTCTTT
TRBJ1-1	TRBV20-1	.	many	CSASPPIGARAEAFF	TGCAGTGCTAGCCCTCCGATCGGGGCTAGAGCTGAAGCTTTCTTT
TRBJ2-3	TRBV5-1	TRBD1	.	CASSTRQGPTDTQYF	TGCGCCAGCAGCACCCGACAGGGCCCCACAGATACGCAGTATTTT